This record covers a single T cell receptor (beta chain). These data come from a study of T cell changes during pregnancy in multiple sclerosis. Assay used: immunoSEQ multiplex PCR; TCRdb lists only in-frame clones, some missing. The data hold approximately 32,000 clones, with about 92% observed a single time. Trimming at V came to 5 bases and at J to 4 bases, leaving 14 bases not matched to a gene. Germline V gene lookup returns CDR1 SGHNT and CDR2 YYREEE (reference sequence). This CDR3 is 16 amino acids long. The material was CD8+ T cells from peripheral blood mononuclear cells, obtained in the first trimester of pregnancy. The chain combines TRBV5-4 with TRBJ2-7, with 8 nucleotides matching TRBD1. This receptor was obtained from a female donor with multiple sclerosis, enrolled in a pregnancy study. The CDR3 reads CASSPQQGQALYEQYF. The DNA for the CDR3 is TGTGCCAGCAGTCCTCAACAGGGACAGGCTTTATACGAGCAGTACTTC.